Following are 22 T cell receptor beta chains from one sample sequenced in a study of T cell responses to AZD1222 COVID-19 vaccine. Measured with immunoSEQ multiplex PCR; TCRdb has only the in-frame clones, and not every one. This sample has some 110,000 clones; approximately 87% occur once, and the top ten carry about 2.3%. The source material was peripheral blood, sampled on day 0 of AZD1222 vaccination. These receptors were collected from an adult in good health.

The chain joins TRBV7-6 to TRBJ2-5; 9 nucleotides match TRBD2. This CDR3 has 16 amino acids. The junction had 6 bases not matched to a gene; V was cut back by 1 base and J by 3 bases. Germline V gene data show CDR1 as SGHVS and CDR2 as FNYEAQ. The CDR3 reads CASSLGGGRAEETQYF. The CDR3 nucleotides read TGTGCCAGCAGCTTAGGGGGCGGGAGGGCCGAAGAGACCCAGTACTTC.

This chain connects TRBV9 to TRBJ2-3, with 8 bases identical to TRBD2. The trim removed 5 bases at V and 2 bases at J, leaving 7 bases unmatched. Germline loops: CDR1 SGDLS, CDR2 YYNGEE. The CDR3 consists of 15 residues. CDR3 coding DNA: TGTGCCAGCAGTGTAATAGCGGGGTCCACAGATACGCAGTATTTT. As protein: CASSVIAGSTDTQYF. Looking up the rest from reference TRBV9 and TRBJ2-3 gives the full variable domain: DSGVTQTPKHLITATGQRVTLRCSPRSGDLSVYWYQQSLDQGLQFLIQYYNGEERAKGNILERFSAQQFPDLHSELNLSSLELGDSALYFCASSVIAGSTDTQYFGPGTRLTVL.

The genes are TRBV28 and TRBJ1-5, with TRBD1 identical over 10 bases. CDR3 length: 15 amino acids. V shed 3 bases, J shed 6 bases, and the junction held 5 bases outside the gene matches. CDR1 MDHEN and CDR2 SYDVKM come from the germline V gene. This CDR3 reads CASSLTGGVFQPQHF. The CDR3 bases are TGTGCCAGCAGTTTGACAGGGGGCGTATTTCAGCCCCAGCATTTT.

This rearrangement joins TRBV5-1 to TRBJ1-1, with TRBD1 identical over 9 bases. The CDR3 consists of 19 residues. Germline CDR1 SGHRS, CDR2 YFSETQ. J lost 7 bases, V lost 1 base, and 20 bases had no gene match. CDR3 sequence reads: CASSLSRLGTGLPNVEAFF. CDR3 in DNA: TGCGCCAGCAGCTTGAGTCGGCTGGGGACAGGGCTTCCCAATGTTGAAGCTTTCTTT.

The rearrangement uses TRBV24-1 and TRBJ1-2, with D unclear. Germline V lookup: CDR1 KGHDR, CDR2 SFDVKD. The CDR3 has 13 amino acids. V was shortened by 2 bases and J by 5 bases, with 8 bases between the two germline ends. DNA for the CDR3: TGTGCCACCAGTGATTCAGGCTTATATGGCTACACCTTC. This encodes CATSDSGLYGYTF.

The chain employs TRBV28 and TRBJ2-7; D is ambiguous. Germline CDR1 is MDHEN and CDR2 is SYDVKM. The CDR3 sequence is 14 residues long. V shed 1 base and J shed 0 bases, with 7 bases lying between them. The CDR3 DNA sequence: TGTGCCAGCAGTTTATACCAGTCCTCCTACGAGCAGTACTTC. This gives the protein CASSLYQSSYEQYF.

This rearrangement joins TRBV27 to TRBJ2-1; the D call may be TRBD1 or TRBD2 (5 bases each). Per germline, CDR1 MNHEY and CDR2 SMNVEV (reference sequence). Trimming shortened V by 7 bases and J by 6 bases, and 16 bases separated the two germline ends. The CDR3 contains 14 residues. CDR3: CASTPGLEGNEQFF. The CDR3 region has the DNA TGTGCCAGCACCCCGGGGCTCGAAGGCAATGAGCAGTTCTTC.

This clone was seen a handful of times. The rearrangement joins TRBV11-2 to TRBJ2-7; 9 bases are a match to TRBD1. The CDR3 spans 14 residues. With 7 bases clipped from V and 4 bases from J, the junction kept 8 bases outside the gene matches. The germline gives CDR1 SGHAT, CDR2 FQNNGV. CDR3 bases: TGTGCCAGCAAGCGGGACAGGGTAGTTTACGAGCAGTACTTC. This translates into CASKRDRVVYEQYF.

V gene TRBV6-4 combines with J gene TRBJ2-1; 10 positions agree with TRBD2. V lost 6 bases, J lost 0 bases, and 2 bases stayed unmatched. Germline V gene lookup returns CDR1 MRHNA and CDR2 SNTAGT. The CDR3 loop spans 15 amino acids. DNA for the CDR3: TGTGCCAGCAGATCTAGCGGGAGCTCCTACAATGAGCAGTTCTTC. It translates to CASRSSGSSYNEQFF.

The gene calls are TRBV10-3 and TRBJ2-7; TRBD2 matches at 8 bases. The germline V gene encodes CDR1 ENHRY and CDR2 SYGVKD. V lost 5 bases, J lost 6 bases, and 9 bases stayed unmatched. The CDR3 runs 14 residues. The CDR3 DNA reads TGTGCCATCAGTCGGGGGGGCCTAGCGACCGAGCAGTACTTC. Translating it yields CAISRGGLATEQYF.

A few counts support this clone. V usage is TRBV19 and J usage is TRBJ1-2, with D perhaps TRBD1 (5 bases). CDR1 is LNHDA, CDR2 SQIVND, per germline (reference sequence). The CDR3 is 12 amino acids. V shed 7 bases and J shed 7 bases, with 13 bases lying between them. Written as DNA, the CDR3 is TGTGCCAGTACTAATAGGGACTCTGGCTACACCTTC. It encodes CASTNRDSGYTF.

The chain recombines TRBV28 with TRBJ2-5, with D maybe TRBD2 (6 bases). Germline loops: CDR1 MDHEN, CDR2 SYDVKM. The CDR3 has 13 amino acids. The V and J ends lost 6 bases and 5 bases respectively, with 13 bases between them. In DNA, the CDR3 is TGTGCCAGCAGCTCCACTAGCCGTGAGACCCAGTACTTC. The encoded protein is CASSSTSRETQYF.

V usage is TRBV5-1 and J usage is TRBJ2-2; D possibly uses TRBD1 or TRBD2 (6 bases each). Germline lookup yields CDR1 SGHRS and CDR2 YFSETQ. Trimming shortened V by 0 bases and J by 2 bases, and 14 bases separated the two germline ends. CDR3 length: 17 residues. The CDR3 DNA sequence: TGCGCCAGCAGCTTGGTCACGGGGGCCGCCAACACCGGGGAGCTGTTTTTT. Encoded protein: CASSLVTGAANTGELFF. Using reference TRBV5-1 and TRBJ2-2 for the parts outside the CDR3, the full variable domain is KAGVTQTPRYLIKTRGQQVTLSCSPISGHRSVSWYQQTPGQGLQFLFEYFSETQRNKGNFPGRFSGRQFSNSRSEMNVSTLELGDSALYLCASSLVTGAANTGELFFGEGSRLTVL.

This clone was counted once. V gene TRBV27 combines with J gene TRBJ2-6, with 7 bases matching TRBD1. The CDR3 covers 17 residues. With 4 bases clipped from V and 2 bases from J, the junction kept 8 bases outside the gene matches. The V gene's germline CDR1 is MNHEY and CDR2 SMNVEV (reference sequence). The CDR3 DNA is TGTGCCAGCAGTTCCTTTCTAACAGGGGCTGGGGCCAACGTCCTGACTTTC. The encoded protein is CASSSFLTGAGANVLTF. Based on the CDR3 plus reference TRBV27 and TRBJ2-6, the full variable domain is EAQVTQNPRYLITVTGKKLTVTCSQNMNHEYMSWYRQDPGLGLRQIYYSMNVEVTDKGDVPEGYKVSRKEKRNFPLILESPSPNQTSLYFCASSSFLTGAGANVLTFGAGSRLTVL.

V usage is TRBV6-4 and J usage is TRBJ1-1; D unclear. The V gene lost 11 bases and the J gene lost 1 base, with 14 bases spanning the gap. CDR1 and CDR2 from the germline V gene are MRHNA and SNTAGT. The length of the CDR3 is 13 residues. CDR3 in DNA: TGTGCCTCCTCGATCGGGTGGAACACTGAAGCTTTCTTT. Protein: CASSIGWNTEAFF.

The rearrangement links TRBV10-2 to TRBJ2-7; D unclear. This CDR3 comprises 13 residues. CDR1 and CDR2 (germline): WSHSY, SAAADI. V gave up 0 bases and J gave up 6 bases, with 9 bases separating them. CDR3 bases: TGCGCCAGCAGTGAGTCTGGCGGTGGCGAGCAGTACTTC. This encodes CASSESGGGEQYF.

The genes are TRBV28 and TRBJ2-1; D is undetermined. The V end was cut by 2 bases, the J end by 2 bases, with 10 bases between. In germline, CDR1 is MDHEN, CDR2 SYDVKM. This CDR3 is 15 amino acids long. CDR3 sequence reads: CASSLIVRPYNEQFF. CDR3 nucleotides: TGTGCCAGCAGTTTAATCGTACGGCCCTACAATGAGCAGTTCTTC.

The chain combines TRBV5-6 with TRBJ1-1, with 12 nucleotides matching TRBD1. Germline V CDR1 and CDR2: SGHDT, YYEEEE. This CDR3 is 16 amino acids long. Unmatched junction bases numbered 8, after V lost 2 bases and J lost 6 bases. The CDR3 DNA is TGTGCCAGCAGCTTTGGGGGACAGGGGGCGAGGGCTGAAGCTTTCTTT. Encoded protein: CASSFGGQGARAEAFF.

The chain combines TRBV5-6 with TRBJ2-3; the D gene is possibly TRBD1 (6 bases). Germline assignment: CDR1 SGHDT and CDR2 YYEEEE. The CDR3 consists of 14 residues. The V end was cut by 0 bases, the J end by 1 base, with 6 bases between. For the CDR3, the DNA is TGTGCCAGCAGCTTGGCAGGGGGCACAGATACGCAGTATTTT. It codes for CASSLAGGTDTQYF.

This chain links TRBV7-6 with TRBJ2-2; D tentatively reads TRBD1 or TRBD2 (5 bases each). The CDR3 has 15 residues. V was pared by 1 base and J by 3 bases, with 9 bases between. Germline-derived CDR1 and CDR2 are SGHVS and FNYEAQ. The CDR3 protein is CASSLGGRDTGELFF. For the CDR3, the DNA is TGTGCCAGCAGCTTAGGGGGACGGGACACCGGGGAGCTGTTTTTT.

The V gene is TRBV5-1, the J gene TRBJ2-1, with 11 nucleotides matching TRBD2. V shed 7 bases, J shed 1 base, and the junction held 1 base outside the gene matches. The CDR3 runs to 14 residues. Germline V gene sequence: CDR1 SGHRS, CDR2 YFSETQ. The CDR3 coding sequence is TGCGCCAGCGCTAGCGGGAGGTCCTACAATGAGCAGTTCTTC. Translating it yields CASASGRSYNEQFF.

The chain joins TRBV6-2 or TRBV6-3 to TRBJ1-1; the D is unclear. This CDR3 is 11 amino acids long. Between the trimmed V and J ends, which lost 1 base and 7 bases, there was a span of 4 bases. In germline, CDR1 is MNHEY, CDR2 SVGEGT. The CDR3, as DNA: TGTGCCAGCAGTTACTATAATGAAGCTTTCTTT. Protein: CASSYYNEAFF.